The 9 T cell receptor beta chains below were found in one sample sequenced in a study of chemoradiotherapy in HPV16-positive cancers. TCRdb's copy holds only in-frame clones and misses some; the assay was immunoSEQ multiplex PCR. The sample has about 9,200 clones, roughly 75% seen once. This sample comprised tumor tissue, obtained from a patient who underwent chemoradiotherapy. The receptors shown here come from a human donor with HPV-associated anogenital cancer.

CDR3 bases: TGTGCCAGCACTAGCGCCAAAAACATTCAGTACTTC. Translated: CASTSAKNIQYF. V usage is TRBV19 and J usage is TRBJ2-4, with TRBD2 as a possible D gene (6 bases). V lost 9 bases and J 1 base, leaving 7 bases between the germline ends. The V gene's germline CDR1 is LNHDA and CDR2 SQIVND (reference sequence). This CDR3 region has 12 residues.

This chain connects TRBV2 to TRBJ2-1; D is possibly TRBD1 (5 bases). The V and J ends lost 5 bases and 7 bases respectively, with 15 bases between them. CDR3 size: 14 residues. Germline CDR1 reads SNHLY; CDR2 reads FYNNEI. The chain's CDR3 is CASSLTARTNEQFF. The CDR3 DNA reads TGTGCCAGCAGTTTGACAGCAAGGACAAATGAGCAGTTCTTC.

This clone has only a few counts. The chain uses TRBV5-5 and TRBJ1-2; maybe TRBD1 (6 bases). Per germline, CDR1 SGHKS and CDR2 YYEKEE (reference sequence). V gave up 0 bases and J gave up 6 bases, with 15 bases separating them. The CDR3 covers 15 residues. DNA for the CDR3: TGTGCCAGCAGCTTGGTCATAGGGGCAGGGGATGGCTACACCTTC. It yields the protein CASSLVIGAGDGYTF.

This clone was detected a few times. The chain uses TRBV2 and TRBJ1-2, with D possibly TRBD1 on 5 matching bases. There are 14 residues in the CDR3. Germline loops: CDR1 SNHLY, CDR2 FYNNEI. The ends were cut back, 6 bases at V and 7 bases at J, with 18 bases in the middle. The CDR3 reads CASRDTGGRSGYTF. The CDR3 DNA follows: TGTGCCAGCAGGGATACAGGCGGGAGAAGTGGCTACACCTTC.

The chain has TRBV27 and TRBJ2-3; maybe TRBD1 (5 bases). CDR1 is MNHEY and CDR2 is SMNVEV in the germline V gene (reference sequence). The V end lost 3 bases, the J end lost 2 bases, and 15 bases lay between the germline ends. The CDR3 totals 16 residues. The CDR3 bases are TGTGCCAGCAGTTTGTACGTGGGGCCCTACACAGATACGCAGTATTTT. Translation gives CASSLYVGPYTDTQYF.

This clone has a single count. The chain couples TRBV9 to TRBJ2-5; D unclear. Trimming left V 3 bases short and J 7 bases short, with 7 bases between. This CDR3 has 11 amino acids. The germline CDR1 and CDR2 sequences are SGDLS and YYNGEE. The CDR3 DNA sequence: TGTGCCAGCAGCGGAGTGGGGACCCAGTACTTC. Translating gives CASSGVGTQYF.

The rearrangement links TRBV6-1 to TRBJ1-1; 10 bases are shared with TRBD1. The CDR3 has 15 amino acids. V was pared by 5 bases and J by 1 base, with 4 bases of the junction left unmatched. Germline-derived CDR1 and CDR2 are MNHNS and SASEGT. DNA of the CDR3: TGTGCCAGCAGTCCCAGGACAGGGGGGAACACTGAAGCTTTCTTT. Its translation: CASSPRTGGNTEAFF.

The gene calls are TRBV28 and TRBJ1-5; TRBD1 is a possible D gene (5 bases). The CDR3 loop spans 14 amino acids. The V gene's germline CDR1 is MDHEN and CDR2 SYDVKM. The V end lost 6 bases, the J end lost 9 bases, and 18 bases lay between the germline ends. CDR3 nucleotides: TGTGCCAGCAGGCCCGGGACCGCAAATTTGCCCCAGCATTTT. Protein product: CASRPGTANLPQHF.

This clone showed up just a few times. The V and J genes are TRBV7-9 and TRBJ1-2; D gene uncertain. CDR1 SEHNR and CDR2 FQNEAQ come from the germline V gene (reference sequence). Trimming left V 4 bases short and J 4 bases short, with 19 bases between. This CDR3 comprises 16 residues. The CDR3 bases are TGTGCCAGCAGCTCATTAGGAACCACAGCCTTCTATGGCTACACCTTC. Residues: CASSSLGTTAFYGYTF.